This passage covers 15 T cell receptor beta chains from one sample sequenced in a study of beta chain features in type 1 diabetes. Study results and limitations: Researchers report that Type 1 diabetes patients had moderately but significantly shorter TCRB CDR3s across all four CD4+ subsets.

The authors reverse transcribed all of the isolated RNA, so sequencing captured expressed TCRB transcripts. The table came from immunoSEQ multiplex PCR; TCRdb's copy has only in-frame clones and leaves some out. This table has around 130,000 clones, 9% appearing once. These TCRs are of unknown antigen specificity. Specimen: central memory CD4+ T cells from blood. Source of these receptors: a man aged 25-40 years with type 1 diabetes.

J is TRBJ1-4 and V is TRBV10-3; the match to TRBD1 covers 7 bases. Germline lookup yields CDR1 ENHRY and CDR2 SYGVKD. V was pared by 10 bases and J by 7 bases, with 9 bases of the junction left unmatched. The CDR3 is 13 residues long. CDR3 coding DNA: TGTGCCACGGAGGACAGGATGGGTGAAAAACTGTTTTTT. Residues: CATEDRMGEKLFF.

The genes are TRBV7-9 and TRBJ1-1; 7 nucleotides agree with TRBD1. This CDR3 is 14 amino acids long. The ends lost 7 bases at V and 1 base at J; junction bases unmatched: 6. Germline values: CDR1 SEHNR, CDR2 FQNEAQ (reference sequence). The CDR3 DNA reads as TGTGCCAGCAACCCGACAGGGAGGAACACTGAAGCTTTCTTT. Protein product: CASNPTGRNTEAFF.

This clone was observed a handful of times. The chain carries TRBV18 and TRBJ1-4, with D possibly being TRBD1 (5 bases). The CDR3 is made up of 13 amino acids. The V end was cut by 3 bases, the J end by 7 bases, with 9 bases between. Germline lookup yields CDR1 KGHSH and CDR2 LQKENI. The CDR3 DNA is TGTGCCAGCTCACCGAGGGGAGGTGAAAAACTGTTTTTT. Its protein product is CASSPRGGEKLFF.

The chain couples TRBV7-9 to TRBJ2-3; D might be TRBD1 (6 bases). Germline V CDR1 and CDR2: SEHNR, FQNEAQ (reference sequence). The CDR3 has 13 residues. Trimming removed 5 bases from V and 5 bases from J, with 11 bases in between. The CDR3 is CASSAKTGDTQYF. The CDR3 region has the DNA TGTGCCAGCAGCGCGAAGACAGGAGATACGCAGTATTTT.

The CDR3 spells CASSQTRGGEQYF. The DNA of the CDR3 is TGTGCCAGCAGCCAAACCCGGGGGGGAGAGCAGTACTTC. The chain employs TRBV11-2 and TRBJ2-7; TRBD2 matches at 8 bases. The CDR3 is 13 residues long. The germline V gene encodes CDR1 SGHAT and CDR2 FQNNGV. Germline trimming cut 5 bases from V and 7 bases from J; bases unmatched to any gene: 7.

This chain uses TRBV18 with TRBJ2-7, with 7 bases that match TRBD2. The CDR3 runs to 13 residues. Looked up from germline, CDR1 is KGHSH and CDR2 is LQKENI. V lost 4 bases to trimming and J lost 6 bases; unmatched junction nucleotides: 6. DNA for the CDR3: TGTGCCAGCTCACGGGGGGGGAGTGGCGAGCAGTACTTC. Protein: CASSRGGSGEQYF.

This clone was seen a handful of times. CDR3 nucleotides: TGTGCCAGCAGTGTAACTAACTATGGCTACACCTTC. Residues: CASSVTNYGYTF. This chain connects TRBV6-4 to TRBJ1-2; D gene uncertain. V shed 4 bases and J shed 0 bases, with 3 bases lying between them. CDR1 and CDR2 (germline): MRHNA, SNTAGT. This CDR3 has 12 amino acids.

There are a few counts of this clone. CDR3 coding DNA: TGTGCCAGCCGCCAGGGGGATGGGACAGATACGCAGTATTTT. It translates to CASRQGDGTDTQYF. J is TRBJ2-3 and V is TRBV2; 7 bases agree with TRBD1. The CDR3 contains 14 residues. Germline CDR1 is SNHLY and CDR2 is FYNNEI. V dropped 8 bases and J dropped 3; count of bases not matched to a gene: 8.

This clone occurred a few times. V gene TRBV19 combines with J gene TRBJ2-1; 10 bases map to TRBD1. After removal of 1 base from V and 4 bases from J, the junction contained 10 bases not matched to a gene. Per germline, CDR1 LNHDA and CDR2 SQIVND (reference sequence). The CDR3 runs 18 residues. In DNA, the CDR3 is TGTGCCAGTAGTATAGGAAGTAGGGACAGGGGAATTTACAATGAGCAGTTCTTC. Translation: CASSIGSRDRGIYNEQFF.

This clone was recorded a few times. This CDR3 reads CASSQDRVRTGLTYEQYF. The CDR3 DNA reads as TGCGCCAGCAGCCAAGATCGGGTCCGGACAGGGCTTACCTACGAGCAGTACTTC. The chain combines TRBV4-3 with TRBJ2-7; 8 bases map to TRBD1. The CDR3 extends over 18 amino acids. Germline values: CDR1 LGHNA, CDR2 YSLEER. After removal of 0 bases from V and 2 bases from J, the junction contained 12 bases not matched to a gene.

In this sample, this clone turned up a few times. The chain employs TRBV18 and TRBJ2-7; D gene uncertain. The CDR3 extends over 14 amino acids. Germline assignment: CDR1 KGHSH and CDR2 LQKENI. V lost 6 bases, J lost 0 bases, and 12 bases lay in between. The CDR3 coding sequence is TGTGCCAGCTCCGCTCGGCGGAGCTCCTACGAGCAGTACTTC. This sequence encodes CASSARRSSYEQYF.

This clone came up many times. The chain joins TRBV28 to TRBJ1-5, with TRBD1 matching 8 bases. J was trimmed by 7 bases and V by 4 bases; bases with no gene match: 9. Germline CDR1 MDHEN, CDR2 SYDVKM. This CDR3 is built from 15 residues. The DNA for the CDR3 is TGTGCCAGCAGTTCTCCACAGGGGGGGCGACAGCCCCAGCATTTT. Its translation: CASSSPQGGRQPQHF.

This clone was counted between two and nine times. The sample carries other DNA sequences with the same CDR3. The CDR3 protein is CASSPGVNQPQHF. The CDR3 bases are TGTGCCAGCTCACCCGGGGTGAATCAGCCCCAGCATTTT. The gene calls are TRBV18 and TRBJ1-5, with D unclear. Trimming shortened V by 3 bases and J by 4 bases, and 7 bases separated the two germline ends. Germline V gene data show CDR1 as KGHSH and CDR2 as LQKENI. The CDR3 spans 13 residues. The whole variable domain, filled in from reference TRBV18 and TRBJ1-5, reads NAGVMQNPRHLVRRRGQEARLRCSPMKGHSHVYWYRQLPEEGLKFMVYLQKENIIDESGMPKERFSAEFPKEGPSILRIQQVVRGDSAAYFCASSPGVNQPQHFGDGTRLSIL.

This clone was seen a handful of times. The chain has TRBV2 and TRBJ1-5; D is ambiguous. V was shortened by 8 bases and J by 0 bases, with 8 bases between the two germline ends. There are 13 residues in the CDR3. Germline lookup yields CDR1 SNHLY and CDR2 FYNNEI. The CDR3 coding sequence is TGTGCCAGCCGACAAACTAGCAATCAGCCCCAGCATTTT. Its protein is CASRQTSNQPQHF.

The chain joins TRBV2 to TRBJ1-1; D is ambiguous. The CDR3 is made up of 14 amino acids. V was trimmed by 6 bases and J by 5 bases, leaving 16 bases between them. Germline loops: CDR1 SNHLY, CDR2 FYNNEI. The CDR3 protein is CASSPDGVRTEAFF. CDR3 DNA sequence: TGTGCCAGCAGCCCAGACGGGGTCCGGACTGAAGCTTTCTTT.